This T cell receptor (beta chain) originates from a study of patients and donors after allogeneic stem cell transplantation. TCRdb called the RT-PCR reads again in MiXCR, with one record for every CDR3 protein. The sample includes 200,000 to 250,000 distinct CDR3 sequences, roughly 15% of them seen just once. Germline V gene lookup returns CDR1 SQVTM and CDR2 ANQGSEA. The CDR3 covers 11 residues. V shed 6 bases and J shed 7 bases, with 9 bases lying between them. The chain is built from TRBV29-1 and TRBJ1-4; D is unclear. Sequenced input: blood, either unsorted or a sorted T cell fraction (not recorded which). The source is a human donor who was either an allogeneic HSCT recipient or a stem cell or donor lymphocyte infusion donor (not recorded which). It is not recorded whose cells these are; they may come from a transplant donor. The CDR3 region is CSVARGEKLFF. In DNA, the CDR3 is TGCAGCGTCGCCCGGGGTGAAAAACTGTTTTTT.